This TCR beta chain was documented in a study of blood T cell repertoires in COVID-19. Overall study: Sources were T cells, B-cell-depleted T cells, or PBMCs; the material itself was cDNA or gDNA.

Per the original methods: Amplifying reference gene primers gave estimates of nucleated cell counts. Generated by immunoSEQ multiplex PCR, the TCRdb table keeps only in-frame clones and is missing some. The DNA was the basis for D and trimming; V, J and clone size are from that table. The sample lists over 85,000 clones; over 60% were seen once. The CDR3 spans 13 residues. V shed 2 bases, J shed 7 bases, and the junction held 4 bases outside the gene matches. Germline CDR1 SGHTS, CDR2 YDEGEE. This TCR was sampled from a woman older than 75 with active or convalescent COVID-19. The sequenced sample consisted of peripheral blood. The chain uses TRBV5-8 and TRBJ1-2, with 8 nucleotides matching TRBD1. In DNA, the CDR3 is TGTGCCAGCAGCTTCCGACAGGGGTTTGGCTACACCTTC. Protein: CASSFRQGFGYTF. Using reference TRBV5-8 and TRBJ1-2 for the parts outside the CDR3, the full variable domain is EAGVTQSPTHLIKTRGQQATLRCSPISGHTSVYWYQQALGLGLQFLLWYDEGEERNRGNFPPRFSGRQFPNYSSELNVNALELEDSALYLCASSFRQGFGYTFGSGTRLTVV.